The entry that follows covers one TCR beta chain sequence. Original handling: Scientists estimated how many nucleated cells there were by amplifying reference gene primers. TCRdb keeps only in-frame clones here, not all; method: immunoSEQ multiplex PCR. That table is the source of V, J and clone size, and D and trimming were worked out from the DNA. Seen here are about 80,000 clones, 70% to 85% observed once, and the top ten hold 10% to 15%. With V trimmed by 0 bases and J by 5 bases, 9 bases remained unmatched. Germline V gives CDR1 SGHRS, CDR2 YFSETQ. There are 16 residues in the CDR3. This sample is part of a study of blood T cell repertoires in COVID-19. About the research overall: Sites in the United States, Italy and Spain provided acute and convalescent COVID-19 samples. In each case, the material was cDNA or gDNA derived from T cells, B-cell-depleted T cells, or PBMCs.

The sample was peripheral blood. The receptor's source is a human donor in a cohort sampled during active COVID-19. The chain uses TRBV5-1 and TRBJ1-1, with 8 bases fitting TRBD1. The DNA for the CDR3 is TGCGCCAGCAGCTTGGGGGCAGGGGGCGTAGGTACTGAAGCTTTCTTT. This codes for CASSLGAGGVGTEAFF. Full variable domain (rest looked up from reference TRBV5-1 and TRBJ1-1): KAGVTQTPRYLIKTRGQQVTLSCSPISGHRSVSWYQQTPGQGLQFLFEYFSETQRNKGNFPGRFSGRQFSNSRSEMNVSTLELGDSALYLCASSLGAGGVGTEAFFGQGTRLTVV.